The T cell receptor beta chain under discussion was sequenced for a study of blood T cell repertoires in COVID-19. Overall study context: Sources were T cells, B-cell-depleted T cells, or PBMCs; the material itself was cDNA or gDNA.

The CDR3 is 15 amino acids. V lost 5 bases, J lost 4 bases, and 7 bases stayed unmatched. Looked up from germline, CDR1 is SGHAT and CDR2 is FQNNGV. Self-reported history from a screening survey and questionnaire set each donor's cohort. In the original workflow: Researchers report that nucleated cell counts were estimated from reference gene primer amplification. Libraries were prepared by immunoSEQ multiplex PCR; TCRdb keeps only in-frame clonotypes and omits some of them. The V and J calls and clone size are taken from that table; D and trimming were inferred from the DNA. The sample has 330,000 or so clones; 80% to 95% are singletons.

The clonotype comes from a woman under 40 who had recovered from COVID-19. Sequencing input: PBMCs or T cells enriched from blood (not recorded which). The gene calls are TRBV11-2 and TRBJ1-5, with TRBD1 matching over 8 bases. The CDR3 DNA follows: TGTGCCAGCAGCCCCGGGACAGGAATTAATCAGCCCCAGCATTTT. Residues: CASSPGTGINQPQHF.